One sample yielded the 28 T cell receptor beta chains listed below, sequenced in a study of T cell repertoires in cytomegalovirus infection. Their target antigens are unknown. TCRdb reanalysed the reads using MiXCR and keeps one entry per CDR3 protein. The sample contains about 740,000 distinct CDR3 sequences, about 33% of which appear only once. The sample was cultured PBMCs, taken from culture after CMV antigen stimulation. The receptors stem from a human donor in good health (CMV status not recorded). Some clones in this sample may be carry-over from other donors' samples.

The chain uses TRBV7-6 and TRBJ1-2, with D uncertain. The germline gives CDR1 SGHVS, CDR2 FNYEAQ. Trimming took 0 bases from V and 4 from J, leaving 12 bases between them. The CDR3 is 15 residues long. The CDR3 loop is CASSLAGWEAYGYTF. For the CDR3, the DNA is TGTGCCAGCAGCTTAGCAGGATGGGAGGCCTATGGCTACACCTTC.

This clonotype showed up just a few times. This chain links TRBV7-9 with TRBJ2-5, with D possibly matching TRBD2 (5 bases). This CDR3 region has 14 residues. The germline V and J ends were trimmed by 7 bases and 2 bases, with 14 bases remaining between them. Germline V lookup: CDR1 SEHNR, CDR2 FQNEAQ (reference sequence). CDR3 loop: CASTDTGKQETQYF. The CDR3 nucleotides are TGTGCCAGCACCGATACCGGGAAACAAGAGACCCAGTACTTC.

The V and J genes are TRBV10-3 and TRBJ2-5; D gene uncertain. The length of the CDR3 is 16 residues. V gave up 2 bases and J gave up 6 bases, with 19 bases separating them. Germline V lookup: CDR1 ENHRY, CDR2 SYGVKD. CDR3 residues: CAISERAGLVRQTQYF. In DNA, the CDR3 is TGTGCCATCAGTGAGAGGGCAGGCTTGGTTCGGCAGACCCAGTACTTC.

CDR3 sequence (DNA): TGTGCCAGCAGCCCAAGTTTAGGGCGGCTAGCGGAGTACAATGAGCAGTTCTTC. It specifies CASSPSLGRLAEYNEQFF. The genes are TRBV28 and TRBJ2-1; the match to TRBD2 covers 7 bases. V was pared by 6 bases and J by 4 bases, with 18 bases of the junction left unmatched. CDR3 size: 18 residues. Germline CDR1 MDHEN, CDR2 SYDVKM.

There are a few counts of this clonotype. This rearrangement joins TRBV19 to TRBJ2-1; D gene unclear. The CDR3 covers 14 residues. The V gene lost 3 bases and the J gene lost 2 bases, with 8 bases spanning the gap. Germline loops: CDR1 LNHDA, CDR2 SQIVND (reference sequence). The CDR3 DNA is TGTGCCAGTAGTATTCACCAAACCTACAATGAGCAGTTCTTC. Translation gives CASSIHQTYNEQFF. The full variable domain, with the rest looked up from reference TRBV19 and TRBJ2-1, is DGGITQSPKYLFRKEGQNVTLSCEQNLNHDAMYWYRQDPGQGLRLIYYSQIVNDFQKGDIAEGYSVSREKKESFPLTVTSAQKNPTAFYLCASSIHQTYNEQFFGPGTRLTVL.

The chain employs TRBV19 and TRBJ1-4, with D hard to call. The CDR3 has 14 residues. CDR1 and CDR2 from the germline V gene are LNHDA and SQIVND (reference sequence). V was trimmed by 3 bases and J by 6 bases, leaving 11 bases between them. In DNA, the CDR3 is TGTGCCAGTAGTATCAGTGACGGGGATGAAAAACTGTTTTTT. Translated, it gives CASSISDGDEKLFF.

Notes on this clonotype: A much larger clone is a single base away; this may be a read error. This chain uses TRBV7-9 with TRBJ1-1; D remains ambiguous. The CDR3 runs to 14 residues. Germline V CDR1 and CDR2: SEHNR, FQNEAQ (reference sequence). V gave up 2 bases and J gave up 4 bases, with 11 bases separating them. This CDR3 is CASSLKGLGTEAFF. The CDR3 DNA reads TGTGCCAGCAGCTTAAAAGGGTTGGGCACTGAAGCTTTCTTT.

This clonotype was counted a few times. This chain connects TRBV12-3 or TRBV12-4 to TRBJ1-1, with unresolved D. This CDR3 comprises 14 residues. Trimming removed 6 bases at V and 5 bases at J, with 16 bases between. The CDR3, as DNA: TGTGCCAGCAGAATGGACCGGAAGGGTACTGAAGCTTTCTTT. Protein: CASRMDRKGTEAFF.

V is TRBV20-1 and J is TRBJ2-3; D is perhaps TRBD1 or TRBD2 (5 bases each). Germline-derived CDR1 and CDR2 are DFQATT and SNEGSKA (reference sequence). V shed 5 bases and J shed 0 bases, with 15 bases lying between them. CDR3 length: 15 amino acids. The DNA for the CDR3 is TGCAGTGCTGGGGACCTCCACGAAAGCACAGATACGCAGTATTTT. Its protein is CSAGDLHESTDTQYF.

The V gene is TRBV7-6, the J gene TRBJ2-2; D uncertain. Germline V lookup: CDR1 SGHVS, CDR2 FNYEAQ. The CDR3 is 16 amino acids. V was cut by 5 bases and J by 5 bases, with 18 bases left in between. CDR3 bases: TGTGCCAGCAGCCCAGGCCTCACGACGCGGACCGGGGAGCTGTTTTTT. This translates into CASSPGLTTRTGELFF.

CDR3 bases: TGTGCCAGCAGAAAGAGCAGTAGGCTAGCGGGAAACAATGAGCAGTTCTTC. Protein sequence: CASRKSSRLAGNNEQFF. The rearrangement uses TRBV5-4 and TRBJ2-1; 9 bases match TRBD2. V dropped 5 bases and J dropped 5; count of bases not matched to a gene: 14. Germline lookup yields CDR1 SGHNT and CDR2 YYREEE (reference sequence). This CDR3 has 17 residues. The full variable domain, with the rest looked up from reference TRBV5-4 and TRBJ2-1, is ETGVTQSPTHLIKTRGQQVTLRCSSQSGHNTVSWYQQALGQGPQFIFQYYREEENGRGNFPPRFSGLQFPNYSSELNVNALELDDSALYLCASRKSSRLAGNNEQFFGPGTRLTVL.

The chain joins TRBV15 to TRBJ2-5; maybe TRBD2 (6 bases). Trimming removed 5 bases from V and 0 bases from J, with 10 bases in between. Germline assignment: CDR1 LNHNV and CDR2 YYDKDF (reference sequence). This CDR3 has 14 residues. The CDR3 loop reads CATSGGGDQETQYF. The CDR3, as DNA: TGTGCCACCAGCGGAGGAGGGGACCAAGAGACCCAGTACTTC.

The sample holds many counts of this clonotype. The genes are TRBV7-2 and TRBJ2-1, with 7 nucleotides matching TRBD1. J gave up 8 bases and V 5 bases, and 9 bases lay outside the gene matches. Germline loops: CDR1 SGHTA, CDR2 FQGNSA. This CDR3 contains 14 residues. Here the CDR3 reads CASSRLGGLDEQFF. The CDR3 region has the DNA TGTGCCAGCAGCCGTCTAGGGGGCCTAGATGAGCAGTTCTTC.

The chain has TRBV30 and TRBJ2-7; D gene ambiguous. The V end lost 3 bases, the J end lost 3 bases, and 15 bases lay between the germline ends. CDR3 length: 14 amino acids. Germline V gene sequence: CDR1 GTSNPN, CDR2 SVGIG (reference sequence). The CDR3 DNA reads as TGTGCCTGGAGCCGTGTCGGAGAGATCTACGAGCAGTACTTC. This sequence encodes CAWSRVGEIYEQYF.

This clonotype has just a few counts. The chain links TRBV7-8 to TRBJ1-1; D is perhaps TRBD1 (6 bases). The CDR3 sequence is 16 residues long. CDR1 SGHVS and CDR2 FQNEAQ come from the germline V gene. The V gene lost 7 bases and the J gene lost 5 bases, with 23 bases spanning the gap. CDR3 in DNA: TGTGCCAGCAATTGGGGTGTAGGGATCACAGGGACTGAAGCTTTCTTT. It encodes CASNWGVGITGTEAFF.

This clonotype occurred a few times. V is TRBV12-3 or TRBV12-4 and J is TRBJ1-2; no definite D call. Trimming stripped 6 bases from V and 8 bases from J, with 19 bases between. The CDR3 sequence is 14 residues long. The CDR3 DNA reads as TGTGCCAGCAGCTACCACCAGCGATATAACGGCTACACCTTC. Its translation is CASSYHQRYNGYTF.

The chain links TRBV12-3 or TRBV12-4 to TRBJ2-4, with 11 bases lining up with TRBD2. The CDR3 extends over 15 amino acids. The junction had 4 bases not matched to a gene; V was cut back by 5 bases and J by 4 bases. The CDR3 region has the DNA TGTGCCAGCAGTGATAGCGGGAGGGCAAAAAACATTCAGTACTTC. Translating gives CASSDSGRAKNIQYF.

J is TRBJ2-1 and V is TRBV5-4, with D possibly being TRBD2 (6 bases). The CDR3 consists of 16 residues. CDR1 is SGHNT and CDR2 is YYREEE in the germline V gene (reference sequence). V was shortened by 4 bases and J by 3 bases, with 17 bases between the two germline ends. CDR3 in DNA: TGTGCCAGCAGCCGACTGGCGGGGAGCTACTACAATGAGCAGTTCTTC. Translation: CASSRLAGSYYNEQFF. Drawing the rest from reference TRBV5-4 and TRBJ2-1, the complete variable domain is ETGVTQSPTHLIKTRGQQVTLRCSSQSGHNTVSWYQQALGQGPQFIFQYYREEENGRGNFPPRFSGLQFPNYSSELNVNALELDDSALYLCASSRLAGSYYNEQFFGPGTRLTVL.

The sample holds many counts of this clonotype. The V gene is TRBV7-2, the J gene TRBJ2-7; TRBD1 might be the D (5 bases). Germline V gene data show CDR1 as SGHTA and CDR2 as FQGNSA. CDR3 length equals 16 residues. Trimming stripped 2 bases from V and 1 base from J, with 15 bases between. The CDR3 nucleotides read TGTGCCAGCAGCTTAATCGGGTTGGACAAGTCCTACGAGCAGTACTTC. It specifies CASSLIGLDKSYEQYF.

The CDR3 region has the DNA TGTGCCAGCAGTTACCAGACAGGGGGTTCAGATACGCAGTATTTT. Amino acid sequence: CASSYQTGGSDTQYF. This rearrangement joins TRBV6-5 to TRBJ2-3; 9 nucleotides match TRBD1. The V gene's germline CDR1 is MNHEY and CDR2 SVGAGI. V lost 2 bases, J lost 4 bases, and 4 bases stayed unmatched. The CDR3 consists of 15 residues.

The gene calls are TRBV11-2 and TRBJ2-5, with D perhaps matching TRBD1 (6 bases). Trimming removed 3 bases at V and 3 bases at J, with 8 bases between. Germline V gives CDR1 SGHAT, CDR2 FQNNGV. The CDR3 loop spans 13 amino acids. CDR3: CASSFTGKETQYF. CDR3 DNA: TGTGCCAGCAGCTTTACAGGGAAAGAGACCCAGTACTTC. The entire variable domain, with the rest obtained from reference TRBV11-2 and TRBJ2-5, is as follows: EAGVAQSPRYKIIEKRQSVAFWCNPISGHATLYWYQQILGQGPKLLIQFQNNGVVDDSQLPKDRFSAERLKGVDSTLKIQPAKLEDSAVYLCASSFTGKETQYFGPGTRLLVL.

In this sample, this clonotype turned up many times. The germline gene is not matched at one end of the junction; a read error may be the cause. CDR3 nucleotide sequence: TGTGCCAGCAGCCTAGCGCACGGGGGGGGCACTGAAGCTTTCTTT. This encodes CASSLAHGGGTEAFF. This chain joins TRBV7-2 and TRBJ1-1; a weak D match, TRBD1 (5 bases). Germline V lookup: CDR1 SGHTA, CDR2 FQGNSA. CDR3 length: 15 amino acids.

CDR3 protein: CATEIWGGTSYNEQFF. For the CDR3, the DNA is TGTGCCACCGAGATCTGGGGAGGTACGTCCTACAATGAGCAGTTCTTC. The chain has TRBV19 and TRBJ2-1, with D possibly TRBD2 on 6 matching bases. CDR3 length: 16 amino acids. Germline CDR1 and CDR2: LNHDA and SQIVND (reference sequence). With 10 bases removed from V and 1 base from J, the gap between germline ends came to 20 bases. Full variable domain (remainder filled in from reference TRBV19 and TRBJ2-1): DGGITQSPKYLFRKEGQNVTLSCEQNLNHDAMYWYRQDPGQGLRLIYYSQIVNDFQKGDIAEGYSVSREKKESFPLTVTSAQKNPTAFYLCATEIWGGTSYNEQFFGPGTRLTVL.

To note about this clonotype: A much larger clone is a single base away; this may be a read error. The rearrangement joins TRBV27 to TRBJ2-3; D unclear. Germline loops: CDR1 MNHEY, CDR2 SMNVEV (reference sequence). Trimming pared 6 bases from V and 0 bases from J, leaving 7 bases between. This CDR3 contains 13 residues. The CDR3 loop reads CASRTTSTDTQYF. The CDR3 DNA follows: TGTGCCAGCAGAACGACTAGCACAGATACGCAGTATTTT.

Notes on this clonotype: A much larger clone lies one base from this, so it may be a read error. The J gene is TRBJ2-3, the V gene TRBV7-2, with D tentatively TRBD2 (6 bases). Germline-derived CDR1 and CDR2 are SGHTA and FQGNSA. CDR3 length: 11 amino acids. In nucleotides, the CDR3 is TGTGTCTCGGGGGTTGCAGATACGCAGTATTTT. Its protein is CVSGVADTQYF.

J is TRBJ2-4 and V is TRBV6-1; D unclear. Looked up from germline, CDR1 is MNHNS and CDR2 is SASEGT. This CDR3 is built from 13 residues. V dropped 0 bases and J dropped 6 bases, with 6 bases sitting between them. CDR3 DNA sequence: TGTGCCAGCAGTGAAGCGAGAAGAAACATTCAGTACTTC. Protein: CASSEARRNIQYF.

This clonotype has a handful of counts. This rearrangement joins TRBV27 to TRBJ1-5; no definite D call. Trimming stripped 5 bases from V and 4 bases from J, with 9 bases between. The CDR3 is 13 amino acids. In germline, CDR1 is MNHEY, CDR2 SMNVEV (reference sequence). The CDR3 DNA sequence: TGTGCCAGCAGTGGAGGGTATAATCAGCCCCAGCATTTT. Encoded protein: CASSGGYNQPQHF.

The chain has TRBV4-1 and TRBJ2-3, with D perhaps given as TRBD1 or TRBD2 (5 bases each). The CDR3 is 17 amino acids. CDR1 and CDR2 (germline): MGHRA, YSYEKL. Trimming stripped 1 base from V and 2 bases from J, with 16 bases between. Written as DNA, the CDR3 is TGCGCCAGCAGCCAAGGCCTACTAGGGGTGACCACAGATACGCAGTATTTT. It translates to CASSQGLLGVTTDTQYF.